The 2 T cell receptor beta chains given below trace back to one sample, sequenced in a study of vaccination effects on CD4 cells after COVID-19. The repertoire was sequenced with immunoSEQ multiplex PCR; TCRdb's copy has only in-frame clones and lacks some. Of tens of thousands of clones in the sample, approximately 75% were seen once. Antigen-specific CD4+ T cells were expanded (with viral peptide pools) by the ViraFEST assay ahead of sequencing. Once cultured for approximately 10 days, the cells underwent separation to obtain CD4+ T cells. Vaccinated participants had no history of SARS-CoV-2 infection and tested negative for nucleocapsid antibodies. Antigen specificity for these receptors is unknown. Material: CD4+ T cells from PBMCs cultured with HCoV-NL63 spike peptides, obtained before COVID-19 vaccination. The receptor source for this set is a human donor who received a COVID-19 vaccine.

This clone showed up just once. The chain carries TRBV6-2 or TRBV6-3 and TRBJ1-1, with unresolved D. Germline V gene lookup returns CDR1 MNHEY and CDR2 SVGEGT. This CDR3 has 15 residues. The ends were cut back, 6 bases at V and 0 bases at J, with 14 bases in the middle. CDR3 nucleotide sequence: TGTGCCAGCAGCCCCCTCCGGACCGTGAACACTGAAGCTTTCTTT. It specifies CASSPLRTVNTEAFF.

V and J are TRBV24-1 and TRBJ2-6; D ambiguous. This CDR3 has 15 amino acids. The germline V gene has CDR1 KGHDR and CDR2 SFDVKD. V was clipped by 1 base and J by 4 bases, with 7 bases between them. The CDR3 sequence: CATSDFGQGANVLTF. CDR3 nucleotides: TGTGCCACCAGTGATTTCGGGCAGGGGGCCAACGTCCTGACTTTC.